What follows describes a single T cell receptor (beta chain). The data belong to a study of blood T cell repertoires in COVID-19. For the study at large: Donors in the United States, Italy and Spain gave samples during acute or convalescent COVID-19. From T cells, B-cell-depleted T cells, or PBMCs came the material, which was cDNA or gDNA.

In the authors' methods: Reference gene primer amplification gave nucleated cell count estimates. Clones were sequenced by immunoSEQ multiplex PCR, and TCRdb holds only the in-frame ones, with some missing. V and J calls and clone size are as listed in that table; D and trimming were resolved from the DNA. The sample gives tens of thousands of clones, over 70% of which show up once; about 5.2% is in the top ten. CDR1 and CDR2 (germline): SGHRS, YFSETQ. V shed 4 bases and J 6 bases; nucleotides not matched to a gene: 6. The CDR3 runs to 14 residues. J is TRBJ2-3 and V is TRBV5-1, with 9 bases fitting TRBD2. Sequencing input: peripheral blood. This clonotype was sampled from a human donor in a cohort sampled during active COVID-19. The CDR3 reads CASSKGLAGDTQYF. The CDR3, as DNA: TGCGCCAGCAGCAAGGGACTAGCCGGGGATACGCAGTATTTT. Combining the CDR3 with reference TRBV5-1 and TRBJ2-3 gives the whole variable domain KAGVTQTPRYLIKTRGQQVTLSCSPISGHRSVSWYQQTPGQGLQFLFEYFSETQRNKGNFPGRFSGRQFSNSRSEMNVSTLELGDSALYLCASSKGLAGDTQYFGPGTRLTVL.